These T cell receptor beta chains were read from a single sample in a study of OX40 agonist ivuxolimab in advanced cancers. The method was immunoSEQ multiplex PCR; TCRdb's version includes in-frame clones alone and lacks a portion of them. The repertoire holds roughly 99,000 clones, around 93% seen once, with 0.95% to 1.5% in the top ten. The input for sequencing was CD4+ or CD8+ T cells sorted from blood, taken in a trial of the OX40 agonist ivuxolimab. The origin of the receptors is an adult with an advanced solid tumor such as melanoma, head and neck, liver or kidney cancer. Both conserved end residues are part of each CDR3. Each record gives: D gene, V gene, J gene, clone size, CDR3 DNA, CDR3 protein. A D gene is named only where the DNA matches it firmly. The size entry is marked missing in some rows and otherwise reads once, few, many or a size class.

TRBD1,TRBV5-6,TRBJ1-1,.,TGTGCCAGCAGCTTGGGGACAGGGCGGAACACTGAAGCTTTCTTT,CASSLGTGRNTEAFF
.,TRBV6-1,TRBJ2-1,.,TGTGCCACCACCCGCTATGAGCAGTTCTTC,CATTRYEQFF
.,TRBV7-9,TRBJ1-4,.,TGTGCCAGCAGCTTGGACAGTACTAATGAAAAACTGTTTTTT,CASSLDSTNEKLFF
.,TRBV28,TRBJ1-2,.,TGTGCCAGCACTTACAGGGTGAGCAACTATGGCTACACCTTC,CASTYRVSNYGYTF
.,TRBV7-3,TRBJ1-1,.,TGTGCCAGCAGCTTCGACGGATTGAACACTGAAGCTTTCTTT,CASSFDGLNTEAFF
.,TRBV2,TRBJ2-3,.,TGTGCCAGCAGCTATACAGATACGCAGTATTTT,CASSYTDTQYF
.,TRBV7-9,TRBJ1-1,.,TGTGCCAGCAGCCATGGGGGTCTCGAAGCTTTCTTT,CASSHGGLEAFF
.,TRBV10-3,TRBJ1-1,.,TGTGCCTCACAGGCGATGAACACTGAAGCTTTCTTT,CASQAMNTEAFF
TRBD1,TRBV2,TRBJ2-7,.,TGTGCCAGCAGTGACCCCGGGACAGCGGCCTACGAGCAGTACTTC,CASSDPGTAAYEQYF
.,TRBV7-3,TRBJ2-3,.,TGTGCCAGCAGCTTAAATAACGGCGGGGGCACAGATACGCAGTATTTT,CASSLNNGGGTDTQYF
TRBD1,TRBV6-5,TRBJ1-2,.,TGTGCCACCCGGGACAGGGGGGGGAATGGCTACACCTTC,CATRDRGGNGYTF
TRBD1,TRBV18,TRBJ1-1,.,TGTGCCAGCTCACCAACAGGGGTGTACACTGAAGCTTTCTTT,CASSPTGVYTEAFF
TRBD2,TRBV7-3,TRBJ2-1,.,TGTGCCAGCAGCCGGACTAGCGCGAGCTCCTACAATGAGCAGTTCTTC,CASSRTSASSYNEQFF
.,TRBV4-3,TRBJ2-1,.,TGCGCCAGCAGCCAAGATTTGGGACAGGGCCGGGGCGGGAGGGCTGTATTTAATGAGCAGTTCTTC,CASSQDLGQGRGGRAVFNEQFF
.,TRBV28,TRBJ2-7,.,TGTGCCACTCAGCAGGGGTACGAGCAGTACTTC,CATQQGYEQYF
.,TRBV6-6,TRBJ2-7,.,TGTGCCAGCAGTTTTCTTCCTCCTCATGGGGCGGATGGGCAGTACTTC,CASSFLPPHGADGQYF
.,TRBV6-5,TRBJ2-7,.,TGTGCCAGCAGTCCCACCAGCTACGAGCAGTACTTC,CASSPTSYEQYF
TRBD1,TRBV4-3,TRBJ1-1,.,TGCGCCAGCAGCCAAGGCAGGGGGCGCGAGTTGGCCACTGAAGCTTTCTTT,CASSQGRGRELATEAFF
.,TRBV2,TRBJ1-1,.,TGTGCCAGCAGAGGGACGGTTGAGAGGAACACTGAAGCTTTCTTT,CASRGTVERNTEAFF
.,TRBV18,TRBJ1-5,.,TGTGCCAGCTCATCGGGGGACAATCAGCCCCAGCATTTT,CASSSGDNQPQHF
TRBD1,TRBV28,TRBJ2-7,.,TGTGCCAGCAGAGGGGACAGGAGAGCCTACGAGCAGTACTTC,CASRGDRRAYEQYF
.,TRBV28,TRBJ2-1,.,TGTGCCAGCTTTGGCTCCTACAATGAGCAGTTCTTC,CASFGSYNEQFF
.,TRBV28,TRBJ1-3,once,TGTGCCAGCAGTTCTCTGGATTGGAACTCTGGAAACACCATATATTTT,CASSSLDWNSGNTIYF
.,TRBV5-1,TRBJ1-1,once,TGCGCCAGCAGCTTCGGAGGGTTGTCCACTGAAGCTTTCTTT,CASSFGGLSTEAFF
TRBD1,TRBV19,TRBJ2-7,once,TGTGCCAGTCTGGGACAGGGAAGATACGAGCAGTACTTC,CASLGQGRYEQYF
TRBD1,TRBV7-9,TRBJ2-5,.,TGTGCCAGCAGCTATAGGACAGGTGCCTTCGGGTGGGAGACCCAGTACTTC,CASSYRTGAFGWETQYF
TRBD1,TRBV7-6,TRBJ1-3,.,TGTGCCAGCAGCCCAGGGGGCGCCTCTGGAAACACCATATATTTT,CASSPGGASGNTIYF
TRBD1,TRBV7-9,TRBJ2-5,.,TGTGCCAGCAGCTCAGCCCGGACAGGGAGACAAGAGACCCAGTACTTC,CASSSARTGRQETQYF